This T cell receptor beta chain is drawn from a study of OX40 agonist ivuxolimab in advanced cancers. For the study at large: One hepatocellular carcinoma and a couple of cutaneous melanoma patients partially responded.

Assay used: immunoSEQ multiplex PCR; TCRdb lists only in-frame clones, some missing. Of under 80,000 clones in the sample, approximately 80% were seen once. Comments on this clone: Its antigen is undetermined.

There are 16 residues in the CDR3. The germline gives CDR1 SGHAT, CDR2 FQNNGV. V lost 5 bases and J lost 1, with 16 bases in between. Findings of the study overall: The expanded peripheral T cells' antigen specificity was not determined.

The source is an adult with an advanced solid tumor such as melanoma, head and neck, liver or kidney cancer. Sequenced material: CD4+ or CD8+ T cells sorted from blood, taken in a trial of the OX40 agonist ivuxolimab. The rearrangement joins TRBV11-2 to TRBJ2-3; no clear D gene. The CDR3 region is CASSPHAAGRTDTQYF. The CDR3 nucleotides are TGTGCCAGCAGCCCCCACGCTGCCGGGCGCACAGATACGCAGTATTTT.